This T cell receptor beta chain was recorded in a study of T cells after yellow fever vaccination. Study results and limitations: Clonotype sharing between CD4 and CD8 compartments was small. Though weaker, the secondary response peaked faster, on day 5 versus 15. Post-booster samples contained most primary-vaccination clones (around 95% CD4, roughly 88% CD8). Highly abundant clonotypes carried over from the bulk population could end up in FACS-sorted repertoires as contaminants.

TCRdb analysed the 5' RACE reads with MiXCR anew, one entry per CDR3 protein. Among around 53,000 distinct CDR3 sequences, 6.5% to 8% were seen once, and the ten largest hold 24%. V shed 3 bases and J 8 bases; nucleotides not matched to a gene: 6. The germline CDR1 and CDR2 sequences are SGHDT and YYEEEE. This CDR3 region has 15 residues. The table lists this clonotype with a few counts. This material consisted of CD8+ T cells not binding an NS4B(214-222) dextramer, sorted from PBMCs, taken about 49 days after the first yellow fever vaccination. The V and J genes are TRBV5-6 and TRBJ2-1; TRBD1 matches at 12 bases. The clonotype originates from a man between 18 and 29 years old who received the YFV17D yellow fever vaccine. The CDR3 nucleotides read TGTGCCAGCAGCTGGGGGACAGGGGGCTTTTATGAGCAGTTCTTC. This codes for CASSWGTGGFYEQFF.